Listed below are T cell receptor beta chains from one sample, sequenced in a study of T and B cells in COVID-19 patients. TCRdb ran MiXCR on the multiplex PCR reads and lists one entry per CDR3 protein. The sample lists 15,000 or so distinct CDR3 sequences; roughly a quarter were seen once. Sequencing input: blood. The receptors were sampled from a human donor who had recovered from COVID-19. Both conserved end residues are part of each CDR3. D genes are given only for firm matches. For some rows the clone size is stated as once, few or many, or as a class when expanded; others skip it.

clone size	D gene	J gene	V gene	CDR3 protein	CDR3 DNA
.	.	TRBJ1-1	TRBV30	CAWRRGQVAEAFF	TGTGCCTGGAGGCGGGGGCAGGTGGCTGAAGCTTTCTTT
many	TRBD2	TRBJ2-3	TRBV18	CASSPPWLAEITDTQYF	TGTGCCAGCTCACCACCGTGGCTAGCGGAGATCACAGATACGCAGTATTTT
.	.	TRBJ1-1	TRBV11-1	CASSLYPTENTEAFF	TGTGCCAGCAGCTTGTACCCGACGGAGAACACTGAAGCTTTCTTT
.	.	TRBJ2-7	TRBV5-1	CASSTGQILRSNYEQYF	TGCGCCAGCAGCACCGGACAGATCCTACGTTCAAACTACGAGCAGTACTTC
.	.	TRBJ1-5	TRBV5-6	CASSWGWSRGSNQPQHF	TGTGCCAGCAGCTGGGGGTGGTCTCGGGGTAGCAATCAGCCCCAGCATTTT
.	TRBD2	TRBJ2-3	TRBV24-1	CATSDSSLAGGLRGTDTQYF	TGTGCCACCAGTGATTCCTCGCTAGCGGGGGGGCTGCGGGGCACAGATACGCAGTATTTT
few	.	TRBJ2-3	TRBV6-4	CASSVGDTQYF	TGTGCCAGCAGTGTGGGAGATACGCAGTATTTT
.	.	TRBJ1-6	TRBV12-3/TRBV12-4	CASSLAPSSPLHF	TGTGCCAGCAGTTTAGCCCCTAGTTCACCCCTCCACTTT
medium-sized	.	TRBJ2-2	TRBV19	CASTRDPNTGELFF	TGTGCCAGTACTAGAGACCCGAACACCGGGGAGCTGTTTTTT
.	TRBD1	TRBJ2-5	TRBV5-4	CASSLTGGRGETQYF	TGTGCCAGCAGCTTGACAGGGGGCCGTGGAGAGACCCAGTACTTC
many	.	TRBJ2-7	TRBV18	CASSPLGRDWEQYF	TGTGCCAGCTCACCCCTCGGGCGGGACTGGGAGCAGTACTTC
.	TRBD1	TRBJ2-5	TRBV19	CASSKMGQGRKETQYF	TGTGCCAGTAGTAAGATGGGACAGGGAAGGAAAGAGACCCAGTACTTC
.	.	TRBJ2-6	TRBV4-3	CASSQESLTGANVLTF	TGCGCCAGCAGCCAAGAAAGCCTAACTGGGGCCAACGTCCTGACTTTC
many	.	TRBJ2-5	TRBV6-2/TRBV6-3	CASSYTRLARETQYF	TGTGCCAGCAGTTACACCCGCCTAGCGCGGGAGACCCAGTACTTC